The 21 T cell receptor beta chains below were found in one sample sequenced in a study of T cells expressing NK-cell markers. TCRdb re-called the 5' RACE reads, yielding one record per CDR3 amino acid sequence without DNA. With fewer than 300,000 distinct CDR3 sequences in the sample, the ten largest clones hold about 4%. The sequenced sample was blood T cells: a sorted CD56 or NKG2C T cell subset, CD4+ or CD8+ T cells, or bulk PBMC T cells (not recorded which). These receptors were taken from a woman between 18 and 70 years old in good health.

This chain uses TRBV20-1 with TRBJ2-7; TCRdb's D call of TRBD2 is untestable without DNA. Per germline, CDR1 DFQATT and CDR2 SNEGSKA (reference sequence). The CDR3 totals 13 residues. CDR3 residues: CSARGLAGYEQYF.

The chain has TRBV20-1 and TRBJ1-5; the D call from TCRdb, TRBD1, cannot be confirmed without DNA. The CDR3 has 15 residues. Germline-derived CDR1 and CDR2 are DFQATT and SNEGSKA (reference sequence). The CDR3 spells CSARDQQGAGRPQHF.

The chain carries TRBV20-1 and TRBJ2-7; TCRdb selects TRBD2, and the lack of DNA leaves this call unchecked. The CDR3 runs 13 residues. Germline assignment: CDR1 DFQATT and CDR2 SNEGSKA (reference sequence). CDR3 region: CSASTSGRYEQYF.

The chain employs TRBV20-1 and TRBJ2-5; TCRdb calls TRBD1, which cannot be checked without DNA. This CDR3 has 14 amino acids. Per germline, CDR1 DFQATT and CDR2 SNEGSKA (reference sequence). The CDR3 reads CSARDHKQGETQYF.

Here the CDR3 reads CASSDRQGADEQFF. The chain is built from TRBV5-4 and TRBJ2-1; the TRBD1 assignment by TCRdb is unverifiable without DNA. The germline gives CDR1 SGHNT, CDR2 YYREEE (reference sequence). The CDR3 is made up of 14 amino acids.

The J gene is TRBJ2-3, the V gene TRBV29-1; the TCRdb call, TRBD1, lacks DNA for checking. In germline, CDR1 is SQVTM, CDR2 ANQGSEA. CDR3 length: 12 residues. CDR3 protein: CSLRAATDTQYF.

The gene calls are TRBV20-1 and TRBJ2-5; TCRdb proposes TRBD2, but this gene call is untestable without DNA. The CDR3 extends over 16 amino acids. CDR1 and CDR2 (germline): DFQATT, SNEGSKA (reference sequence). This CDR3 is CSARDPGLALKETQYF.

The CDR3 loop reads CASSSPVTLRGYTF. This chain uses TRBV12-3 or TRBV12-4 with TRBJ1-2. The CDR3 length is 14 residues.

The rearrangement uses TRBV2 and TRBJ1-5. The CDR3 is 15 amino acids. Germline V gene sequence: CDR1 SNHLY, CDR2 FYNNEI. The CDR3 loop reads CASSEQGAQGQPQHF.

This CDR3 is CASSPLGQVREKLFF. V gene TRBV7-2 combines with J gene TRBJ1-4; checking the TCRdb D call of TRBD1 is not possible without DNA. Germline loops: CDR1 SGHTA, CDR2 FQGNSA. This CDR3 spans 15 amino acids.

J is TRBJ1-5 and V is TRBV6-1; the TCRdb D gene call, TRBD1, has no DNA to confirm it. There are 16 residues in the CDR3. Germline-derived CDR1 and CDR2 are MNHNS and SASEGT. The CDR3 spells CASKSRGRGSNQPQHF.

CDR3 residues: CASSLGRISYNEQFF. J is TRBJ2-1 and V is TRBV11-2. Per germline, CDR1 SGHAT and CDR2 FQNNGV. This CDR3 has 15 amino acids.

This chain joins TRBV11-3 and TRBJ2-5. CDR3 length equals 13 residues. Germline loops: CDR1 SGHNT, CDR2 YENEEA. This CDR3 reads CASSFDGQETQYF.

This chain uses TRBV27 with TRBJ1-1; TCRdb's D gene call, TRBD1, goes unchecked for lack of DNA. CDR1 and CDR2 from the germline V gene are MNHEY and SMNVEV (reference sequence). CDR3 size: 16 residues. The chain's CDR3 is CACRPGSTKMNTEAFF.

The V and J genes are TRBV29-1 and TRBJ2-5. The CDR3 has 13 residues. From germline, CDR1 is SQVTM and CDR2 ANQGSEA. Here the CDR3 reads CSVEGTYKETQYF.

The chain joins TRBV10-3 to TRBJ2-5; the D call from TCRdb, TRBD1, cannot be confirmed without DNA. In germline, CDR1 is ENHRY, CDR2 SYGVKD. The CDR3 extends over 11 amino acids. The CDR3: CATRVGETQYF.

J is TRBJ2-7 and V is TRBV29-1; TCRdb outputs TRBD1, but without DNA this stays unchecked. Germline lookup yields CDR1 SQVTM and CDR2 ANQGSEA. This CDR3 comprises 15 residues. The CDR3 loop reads CSVEDWGRSRYEQYF.

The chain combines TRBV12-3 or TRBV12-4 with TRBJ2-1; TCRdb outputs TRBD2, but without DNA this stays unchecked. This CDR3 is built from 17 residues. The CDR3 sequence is CASRSGTSGSPYNEQFF.

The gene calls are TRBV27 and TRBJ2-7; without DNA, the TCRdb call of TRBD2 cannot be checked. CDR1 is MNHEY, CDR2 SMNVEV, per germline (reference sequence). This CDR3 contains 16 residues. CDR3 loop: CASSLSPSHSSYEQYF.

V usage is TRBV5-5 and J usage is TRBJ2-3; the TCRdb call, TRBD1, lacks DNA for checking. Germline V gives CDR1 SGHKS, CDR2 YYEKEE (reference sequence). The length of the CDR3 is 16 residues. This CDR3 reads CASSLGGRADTDTQYF.

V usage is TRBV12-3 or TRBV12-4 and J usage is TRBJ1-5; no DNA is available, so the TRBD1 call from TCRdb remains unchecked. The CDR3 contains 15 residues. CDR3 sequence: CASSPTRGRNQPQHF.